This paragraph covers one TCR beta chain sequence. As yet, its antigen is unknown. With 5 bases clipped from V and 8 bases from J, the junction kept 30 bases outside the gene matches. This CDR3 region has 21 residues. CDR1 is MDHEN and CDR2 is SYDVKM in the germline V gene. This sample is drawn from a study of blood T cells in healthy people across ages. A second 7 to 11 cycle PCR used barcoded and J-beta primers. Each of the cDNA molecules was tagged by a template-switch adaptor with 12 random nucleotides. A single record per CDR3 protein comes from TCRdb applying MiXCR to the 5' RACE reads. The sample shows 950,000 to 1,200,000 distinct CDR3 sequences, around two fifths of them seen only once. Study results and caveats: Older individuals had lower TCR beta diversity per million T cells (the decline was roughly linear).

This chain uses TRBV28 with TRBJ1-5; the match to TRBD1 covers 7 bases. This receptor was taken from a man younger than 35 in good health. The sequenced material came from blood. The CDR3 DNA is TGTGCCAGCAGTCCCGGCCCTTCTGTGACAGGGTTTAGTCTATTGCGTGAGCCCCAGCATTTT. Protein: CASSPGPSVTGFSLLREPQHF.